This is a list of T cell receptor beta chains from one sample in a study of neurological immune-mediated disorders. Each CDR3 protein is one row after TCRdb ran MiXCR on the 5' RACE reads. Of approximately 82,000 distinct CDR3 sequences in the sample, just over 2.5% were seen once. Sample: PBMCs. The receptor set was obtained from a woman younger than 45 with multiple sclerosis. Each CDR3 is given with its conserved first and last residue. D genes are given only for firm matches. Clone size, where shown, is once, few, many, or a class for clones that have expanded.

CDR3: CASSVGLSSGSSYEQYF
DNA: TGTGCCAGCAGCGTGGGACTCTCCAGCGGGAGTTCCTACGAGCAGTACTTC
J: TRBJ2-7
size: many
V: TRBV9
D: TRBD2

CDR3: CASSLLTRREGDTQYF
DNA: TGCGCCAGCAGCTTGTTAACTAGAAGGGAGGGAGATACGCAGTATTTT
J: TRBJ2-3
size: many
V: TRBV5-1
D: TRBD2

CDR3: CASSILGGLFGGTEAFF
DNA: TGTGCCAGCAGCATACTAGGCGGTTTGTTCGGAGGCACTGAAGCTTTCTTT
J: TRBJ1-1
size: many
V: TRBV11-2
D: .

CDR3: CASSLKGTSGSSVNTGELFF
DNA: TGTGCCAGCAGCTTAAAGGGTACTAGCGGGAGTTCCGTGAACACCGGGGAGCTGTTTTTT
J: TRBJ2-2
size: many
V: TRBV7-7
D: TRBD2

CDR3: CSAPTGNYGYTF
DNA: TGCAGTGCTCCGACAGGGAACTATGGCTACACCTTC
J: TRBJ1-2
size: many
V: TRBV20-1
D: TRBD1

CDR3: CAISEGGFDQPQHF
DNA: TGTGCCATCAGTGAAGGAGGGTTCGATCAGCCCCAGCATTTT
J: TRBJ1-5
size: many
V: TRBV10-3
D: .

CDR3: CSAPGSALAKNIQYF
DNA: TGCAGTGCTCCGGGGTCGGCTCTAGCCAAAAACATTCAGTACTTC
J: TRBJ2-4
size: many
V: TRBV20-1
D: .

CDR3: CASSVQDFGSYEQYF
DNA: TGTGCCAGCAGCGTACAGGACTTCGGCTCCTACGAGCAGTACTTC
J: TRBJ2-7
size: many
V: TRBV9
D: .

CDR3: CASSVQGGGNYYGYTF
DNA: TGTGCCAGCAGCGTACAGGGGGGAGGCAACTATTACGGCTACACCTTC
J: TRBJ1-2
size: many
V: TRBV9
D: TRBD1

CDR3: CASSSGSDTQYF
DNA: TGTGCCAGCAGCTCCGGATCAGATACGCAGTATTTT
J: TRBJ2-3
size: many
V: TRBV7-9
D: .

CDR3: CAISRGGSYEQYF
DNA: TGTGCCATCAGCCGGGGGGGGTCCTACGAGCAGTACTTC
J: TRBJ2-7
size: many
V: TRBV10-3
D: TRBD2

CDR3: CATSRVGLNNEKLFF
DNA: TGTGCCACCAGCAGAGTGGGCCTAAATAATGAAAAACTGTTTTTT
J: TRBJ1-4
size: many
V: TRBV15
D: .

CDR3: CSVTKHEPGEQYF
DNA: TGCAGTGTTACTAAGCATGAGCCGGGGGAGCAGTACTTC
J: TRBJ2-7
size: many
V: TRBV20-1
D: .

CDR3: CSAFGGAGGVRTQYF
DNA: TGCAGTGCATTCGGGGGGGCAGGGGGCGTTCGGACCCAGTACTTC
J: TRBJ2-5
size: many
V: TRBV20-1
D: .

CDR3: CSVERTTSGTDTQYF
DNA: TGCAGCGTTGAACGTACCACTAGCGGCACAGATACGCAGTATTTT
J: TRBJ2-3
size: many
V: TRBV29-1
D: TRBD2

CDR3: CSAGQTTYEQYF
DNA: TGCAGCGCCGGACAGACTACCTACGAGCAGTACTTC
J: TRBJ2-7
size: many
V: TRBV29-1
D: .

CDR3: CATSRGEGRKLFF
DNA: TGTGCCACCAGCAGGGGGGAGGGAAGAAAACTGTTTTTT
J: TRBJ1-4
size: many
V: TRBV15
D: .

CDR3: CASSPRTQAQYEQYF
DNA: TGTGCCAGCAGCCCACGAACTCAGGCTCAATACGAGCAGTACTTC
J: TRBJ2-7
size: many
V: TRBV14
D: .

CDR3: CASSRKGTSGANVLTF
DNA: TGTGCCAGCAGCCGAAAAGGGACATCTGGGGCCAACGTCCTGACTTTC
J: TRBJ2-6
size: many
V: TRBV7-2
D: .

CDR3: CASRVWTESYEQYF
DNA: TGCGCCAGTAGGGTGTGGACAGAATCCTACGAGCAGTACTTC
J: TRBJ2-7
size: many
V: TRBV5-1
D: .

CDR3: CASSPDVEETQYF
DNA: TGCGCCAGCAGCCCGGACGTAGAAGAGACCCAGTACTTC
J: TRBJ2-5
size: many
V: TRBV5-1
D: .

CDR3: CASSAGGGRTGLEQYF
DNA: TGTGCCAGCAGCGCGGGTGGTGGGAGAACCGGCCTCGAGCAGTACTTC
J: TRBJ2-7
size: many
V: TRBV7-2
D: .

CDR3: CATQLGARTEAFF
DNA: TGTGCCACTCAACTGGGGGCAAGAACTGAAGCTTTCTTT
J: TRBJ1-1
size: many
V: TRBV12-3/TRBV12-4
D: .

CDR3: CASRRDYYNEQFF
DNA: TGTGCCAGCAGGCGGGACTACTACAATGAGCAGTTCTTC
J: TRBJ2-1
size: many
V: TRBV6-5
D: TRBD2

CDR3: CATSDSGTPIYNEQFF
DNA: TGTGCCACCAGTGATTCCGGGACTCCCATCTACAATGAGCAGTTCTTC
J: TRBJ2-1
size: many
V: TRBV24-1
D: .

CDR3: CASSLQGIDANYGYTF
DNA: TGCGCCAGCAGCTTGCAGGGGATAGATGCTAACTATGGCTACACCTTC
J: TRBJ1-2
size: many
V: TRBV5-1
D: .

CDR3: CASSWTSGQETQYF
DNA: TGCGCCAGCAGCTGGACTAGCGGACAAGAGACCCAGTACTTC
J: TRBJ2-5
size: many
V: TRBV5-1
D: TRBD2

CDR3: CSARGRDYMEKLFF
DNA: TGCAGTGCTAGAGGCAGGGACTATATGGAAAAACTGTTTTTT
J: TRBJ1-4
size: many
V: TRBV20-1
D: .

CDR3: CASSRPDRGYEQYF
DNA: TGTGCCAGCAGTCGACCGGACAGGGGGTACGAGCAGTACTTC
J: TRBJ2-7
size: many
V: TRBV6-2/TRBV6-3
D: TRBD1

CDR3: CASSNPGQVVGITEAFF
DNA: TGTGCCAGCAGTAACCCGGGACAGGTTGTTGGGATCACTGAAGCTTTCTTT
J: TRBJ1-1
size: many
V: TRBV12-3/TRBV12-4
D: TRBD1

CDR3: CASSQSLGGTSGIPKGGEQFF
DNA: TGTGCCAGCAGCCAGAGCCTTGGGGGGACTAGCGGGATACCGAAAGGTGGTGAGCAGTTCTTC
J: TRBJ2-1
size: many
V: TRBV3-1
D: TRBD2

CDR3: CSVSGTGEGGGYTF
DNA: TGCAGCGTCTCCGGGACAGGAGAAGGTGGTGGCTACACCTTC
J: TRBJ1-2
size: many
V: TRBV29-1
D: TRBD1

CDR3: CASSGSPSYEQYF
DNA: TGTGCCAGCAGTGGAAGTCCTTCCTACGAGCAGTACTTC
J: TRBJ2-7
size: many
V: TRBV2
D: .

CDR3: CASSYGGQDGNNEQFF
DNA: TGTGCCAGCAGTTACGGTGGACAGGACGGAAACAATGAGCAGTTCTTC
J: TRBJ2-1
size: many
V: TRBV6-6
D: TRBD1

CDR3: CASSSPGVAFRTEAFF
DNA: TGTGCCAGCAGCTCGCCCGGGGTGGCCTTTCGCACTGAAGCTTTCTTT
J: TRBJ1-1
size: many
V: TRBV7-9
D: .

CDR3: CASSSPDRGTYEQYF
DNA: TGTGCCAGCAGCTCACCTGACAGGGGAACCTACGAGCAGTACTTC
J: TRBJ2-7
size: many
V: TRBV7-2
D: TRBD1

CDR3: CASTNQGLVRSSTQYF
DNA: TGTGCCAGCACCAACCAGGGACTAGTGAGGTCTTCTACGCAGTATTTT
J: TRBJ2-3
size: many
V: TRBV12-3/TRBV12-4
D: TRBD2

CDR3: CASSLSGDGYTF
DNA: TGTGCCAGCAGTTTATCTGGGGATGGCTACACCTTC
J: TRBJ1-2
size: many
V: TRBV27
D: .

CDR3: CASSLRGTQETQYF
DNA: TGTGCCAGCAGCTTACGGGGGACCCAAGAGACCCAGTACTTC
J: TRBJ2-5
size: many
V: TRBV7-2
D: .

CDR3: CASSPQANTEAFF
DNA: TGTGCCAGCTCACCACAAGCGAACACTGAAGCTTTCTTT
J: TRBJ1-1
size: many
V: TRBV18
D: .

CDR3: CASSYGDSSYEQYF
DNA: TGTGCCAGCAGTTATGGGGACTCATCCTACGAGCAGTACTTC
J: TRBJ2-7
size: many
V: TRBV6-2/TRBV6-3
D: .

CDR3: CASSSVAASTDTQYF
DNA: TGTGCCAGCAGCTCCGTAGCAGCTAGCACAGATACGCAGTATTTT
J: TRBJ2-3
size: many
V: TRBV5-5
D: .

CDR3: CATSNRGTGDQPQHF
DNA: TGTGCCACCAGCAACAGGGGTACGGGGGATCAGCCCCAGCATTTT
J: TRBJ1-5
size: many
V: TRBV24-1
D: TRBD1

CDR3: CATSSRQGKETQYF
DNA: TGTGCCACCAGTAGTAGGCAGGGTAAAGAGACCCAGTACTTC
J: TRBJ2-5
size: many
V: TRBV24-1
D: .

CDR3: CASREKGSYEQYF
DNA: TGTGCCAGCAGGGAGAAGGGCTCCTACGAGCAGTACTTC
J: TRBJ2-7
size: many
V: TRBV5-8
D: .

CDR3: CASSQDATLISYEQYF
DNA: TGCGCCAGCAGCCAAGACGCGACCCTCATCTCCTACGAGCAGTACTTC
J: TRBJ2-7
size: many
V: TRBV4-3
D: .

CDR3: CAISEYADTGELFF
DNA: TGTGCCATCAGTGAGTATGCAGACACCGGGGAGCTGTTTTTT
J: TRBJ2-2
size: many
V: TRBV10-3
D: .

CDR3: CASSYWSSGSHYEQYF
DNA: TGTGCCAGCAGTTACTGGAGTAGCGGGAGTCACTACGAGCAGTACTTC
J: TRBJ2-7
size: .
V: TRBV6-2/TRBV6-3
D: TRBD2

CDR3: CASSLSSGKGELFF
DNA: TGTGCCAGCAGCTTATCCAGCGGGAAGGGGGAGCTGTTTTTT
J: TRBJ2-2
size: many
V: TRBV7-2
D: TRBD2

CDR3: CATSSPRVSNQPQHF
DNA: TGTGCCACCAGCAGCCCCCGGGTCTCCAATCAGCCCCAGCATTTT
J: TRBJ1-5
size: many
V: TRBV15
D: .